This T cell receptor (beta chain) emerged from a study of T cells in Graves' hyperthyroidism and ophthalmopathy. A NOSPECS grade of at least 4, a Clinical Activity Score of at least 3 and duration under 3 months were recorded in ophthalmopathy patients. V was shortened by 6 bases and J by 0 bases, with 6 bases between the two germline ends. The CDR3 sequence is 14 residues long. Germline-derived CDR1 and CDR2 are ENHRY and SYGVKD. This clonotype has ten or more counts. Amplified regions were TCR beta CDR3 sequences from RNA transcripts. An initial round of RT-PCR targeting the TCR CDR3 relied on the HTBI primer set. Each CDR3 protein gets one entry after TCRdb re-called the multiplex PCR reads with MiXCR. The sample holds about 410,000 distinct CDR3 sequences, 14% to 15% seen once.

Sequencing used blood. This TCR derives from a man between 18 and 29 years old with Graves' ophthalmopathy. This chain links TRBV10-3 with TRBJ1-6; no clear D gene. The CDR3 is CAIRRTSYNSPLHF. CDR3 sequence (DNA): TGTGCCATCAGGAGAACCTCCTATAATTCACCCCTCCACTTT.